The source of this T cell receptor (beta chain) is a study of cytomegalovirus exposure and HLA in healthy donors. The CDR3 consists of 17 residues. CDR1 is MDHEN, CDR2 SYDVKM, per germline. With 2 bases clipped from V and 2 bases from J, the junction kept 10 bases outside the gene matches. Primers: 60 Vbeta forward and 13 Jbeta reverse. Here immunoSEQ multiplex PCR was the method, and the copy in TCRdb shows in-frame clones only, minus some. The sample yields 150,000 to 200,000 clones, 85% seen once. Sequencing was performed on PBMCs. The rearrangement uses TRBV28 and TRBJ2-3, with 7 bases that match TRBD2. The sequence was collected from a boy between 2 and 10 years old in good health and CMV-seronegative. CDR3 coding DNA: TGTGCCAGCAGTTTAATGGTAGCGGGCGGAACCACAGATACGCAGTATTTT. It specifies CASSLMVAGGTTDTQYF.